A selection of T cell receptor beta chains follows, all from one sample in a study of blood T cell repertoires in COVID-19. TCRdb keeps only in-frame clones here, not all; method: immunoSEQ multiplex PCR. The table shows some 120,000 clones, with more than 75% occurring only once. Sequencing input: peripheral blood. Receptors originate from a man aged 70-80 years with acute or convalescent COVID-19. Each CDR3 is given with its conserved first and last residue. The D gene is left open where the match is weak. Only part of the rows carry a size: once, few, many, or a class if the clone is expanded.

clone_size j_call v_call d_call cdr3_nt cdr3_aa
. TRBJ2-3 TRBV19 TRBD1 TGTGCCAGTTCGTTAACAGGGGGCACAGATACGCAGTATTTT CASSLTGGTDTQYF
few TRBJ1-6 TRBV14 TRBD1 TGTGCCAGCAGCCAAGGGACAGGGGCAAGTTCACCCCTCCACTTT CASSQGTGASSPLHF
. TRBJ2-1 TRBV5-6 . TGTGCCAGCAGCTTGGTCGGGGGCTCCTACAATGAGCAGTTCTTC CASSLVGGSYNEQFF
. TRBJ2-6 TRBV3-1/TRBV3-2 . TGTGCCAGCAGCCCTCGGAGCCTCCTAAGCTCTGGGGCCAACGTCCTGACTTTC CASSPRSLLSSGANVLTF
. TRBJ1-1 TRBV12-3/TRBV12-4 . TGTGCCAGCAGTCGACAGTTGAACACTGAAGCTTTCTTT CASSRQLNTEAFF
few TRBJ2-5 TRBV9 . TGTGCCAGCAGCGTAGCTCCGGGGGAGACCCAGTACTTC CASSVAPGETQYF
. TRBJ1-1 TRBV6-1 TRBD1 TGTGCCAGCAGTGAAGGACCCGAGACAGGGAAAGCTTTCTTT CASSEGPETGKAFF
. TRBJ1-2 TRBV28 TRBD1 TGTGCCAGCAGTAGGACAGGGTCTGGCTACACCTTC CASSRTGSGYTF
. TRBJ2-6 TRBV6-6 . TGTGCCAGCAGGGCGGACAGCTCTGGGGCCAACGTCCTGACTTTC CASRADSSGANVLTF
. TRBJ1-1 TRBV7-6 . TGTGCCAGCAGCGTACAGGAAAACACTGAAGCTTTCTTT CASSVQENTEAFF
. TRBJ2-1 TRBV30 TRBD2 TGTGCCTGGAGTGTTATCAGCGGGAGTAAGGGTGAGCAGTTCTTC CAWSVISGSKGEQFF
. TRBJ2-3 TRBV4-2 TRBD1 TGTGCCAGCAGCCAGGGGGGGACAGGGGCAACGGATACGCAGTATTTT CASSQGGTGATDTQYF
. TRBJ1-2 TRBV6-6 . TGTGCCAGCAGTTACTCGCCAAGCCGCTATGGCTACACCTTC CASSYSPSRYGYTF
. TRBJ2-3 TRBV29-1 TRBD2 TGCAGCGTCTCCGGGGCCGGGACTACCCTCTTTACGCAGTATTTT CSVSGAGTTLFTQYF
. TRBJ1-3 TRBV6-5 . TGTGCCAGCACGGTTCAGGGCTCTGGAAACACCATATATTTT CASTVQGSGNTIYF
. TRBJ1-2 TRBV29-1 TRBD1 TGCAGCGTTGAAGATTGGACAGGAATTCGGGGCTACACCTTC CSVEDWTGIRGYTF
. TRBJ2-7 TRBV20-1 TRBD1 TGCAGTGCTAGTGATTCTACAGGGGGATACTCCTACGAGCAGTACTTC CSASDSTGGYSYEQYF
. TRBJ1-1 TRBV4-1 TRBD1 TGCGCCAGCAGCCTTCTGGACAGGGGAATCACTGAAGCTTTCTTT CASSLLDRGITEAFF
. TRBJ2-2 TRBV3-1/TRBV3-2 . TGTGCCAGCAGCCACCTTACAGGGACCGGGGAGCTGTTTTTT CASSHLTGTGELFF
once TRBJ1-1 TRBV12-5 . TGTGCTAGTGGTCTTTCCTTAACAGGGAACACTGAAGCTTTCTTT CASGLSLTGNTEAFF
. TRBJ2-2 TRBV10-2 . TGCGCCAGCAGTGAGTCGAGTTACGGCACCGGGGAGCTGTTTTTT CASSESSYGTGELFF
. TRBJ1-5 TRBV7-2 TRBD1 TGTGCCAGCAGCGTAAGACAGGGGAATCCTGATCAGCCCCAGCATTTT CASSVRQGNPDQPQHF
. TRBJ2-7 TRBV27 TRBD2 TGTGCCAGCAGTGTCCGTGGGGGCGGGGGGAGCTCCTACGAGCAGTACTTC CASSVRGGGGSSYEQYF
. TRBJ2-5 TRBV2 TRBD1 TGTGCCAGCAGTCCTTGGACAGGGCTCCTCCAAGAGACCCAGTACTTC CASSPWTGLLQETQYF
. TRBJ2-2 TRBV25-1 TRBD2 TGTGCCAGCAGTGAATACGGGAGGGCCAACACCGGGGAGCTGTTTTTT CASSEYGRANTGELFF
. TRBJ2-1 TRBV2 . TGTGCCAGCAGGGACAGCTCCTACAATGAGCAGTTCTTC CASRDSSYNEQFF
. TRBJ2-1 TRBV29-1 TRBD2 TGCAGCGTGACCGGGACTACCCCGTTCTTC CSVTGTTPFF